This T cell receptor beta chain was found in a study of T cells expressing NK-cell markers. Study at large: Sorted T-cell subsets CD3+CD56+NKG2C+, CD3+CD56+NKG2C- and CD3+CD56-NKG2C+ were TCR beta-sequenced. HCMV serostatus: seven of eight sequenced donors positive, one negative.

The germline CDR1 and CDR2 sequences are DFQATT and SNEGSKA (reference sequence). The CDR3 is 13 amino acids. As regards this clonotype: As yet, its antigen is unknown.

General study findings and limits: Among CD8+ T cells from about six donors, dominant NKG2C+ clonotypes accounted for about 1.0-7.0%. Once again these clonotypes came out on top in the CD3+CD56-NKG2C+ fraction of a few donors.

From the 5' RACE reads, TCRdb lists one entry per CDR3 protein and no DNA. Recorded here are 350,000 to 450,000 distinct CDR3 sequences; the top ten clones represent 4% to 6.5%. V usage is TRBV20-1 and J usage is TRBJ2-1; TCRdb's D gene call, TRBD2, goes unchecked for lack of DNA. The receptor comes from a man aged 18-75 years in good health. Sequenced input: blood T cells: a sorted CD56 or NKG2C T cell subset, CD4+ or CD8+ T cells, or bulk PBMC T cells (not recorded which). CDR3 protein: CSGRGSAYNEQFF.